This T cell receptor (beta chain) derives from a study of long-term antiretroviral therapy in people with HIV. Across the study: Of all samples, the earliest predate the 2015 immediate-ART recommendation by about a decade.

General study results and limits: ART preceded a rise in diversity that nonetheless stayed lower than in transplant donor controls.

Among participants with HIV, every one received treatment in the United States. Samples were assayed with immunoSEQ v3.0 at survey level. Sequencing set out to capture roughly 40,000-55,000 T-cell genomes per sample. Measured with immunoSEQ multiplex PCR; TCRdb has only the in-frame clones, and not every one. The table lists about 7,100 clones, 65% to 85% of them singletons, with around 14% in the top ten. A remark on this clone: The antigen remains unidentified.

This sequence was found in a man between 35 and 55 years old with HIV. The specimen comprised unsorted PBMCs, sampled nearly 2.7 years before starting antiretroviral therapy.

The CDR3 region has the DNA TGTGCCAGCACCTTAAGTGGCAGGGCAGACTATGGCTACACCTTC. This codes for CASTLSGRADYGYTF. The rearrangement links TRBV12-1 to TRBJ1-2; the table's D call, TRBD1, was not checked against the DNA. TRBV12-1 constitutes a pseudogene. The CDR3 covers 15 residues.